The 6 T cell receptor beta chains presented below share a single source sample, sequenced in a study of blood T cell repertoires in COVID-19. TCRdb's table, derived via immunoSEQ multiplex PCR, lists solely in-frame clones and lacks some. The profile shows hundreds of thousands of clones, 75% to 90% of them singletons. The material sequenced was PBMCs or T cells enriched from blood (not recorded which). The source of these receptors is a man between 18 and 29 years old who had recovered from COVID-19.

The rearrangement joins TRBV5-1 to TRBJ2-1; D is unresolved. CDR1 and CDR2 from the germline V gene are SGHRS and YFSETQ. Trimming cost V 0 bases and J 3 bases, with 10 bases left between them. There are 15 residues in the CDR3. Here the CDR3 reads CASSLVLGHYNEQFF. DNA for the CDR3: TGCGCCAGCAGCTTGGTGTTGGGCCACTACAATGAGCAGTTCTTC.

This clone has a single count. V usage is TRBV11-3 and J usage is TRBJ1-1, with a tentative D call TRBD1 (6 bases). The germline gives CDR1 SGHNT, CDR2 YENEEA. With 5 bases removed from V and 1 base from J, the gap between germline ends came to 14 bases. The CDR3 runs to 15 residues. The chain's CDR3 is CASSTRDKPNTEAFF. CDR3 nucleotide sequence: TGTGCCAGCAGCACCCGGGACAAGCCGAACACTGAAGCTTTCTTT.

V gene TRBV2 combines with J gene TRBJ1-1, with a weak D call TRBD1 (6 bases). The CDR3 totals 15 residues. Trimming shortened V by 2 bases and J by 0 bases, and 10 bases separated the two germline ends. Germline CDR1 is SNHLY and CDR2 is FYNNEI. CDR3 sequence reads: CASSEQGRVNTEAFF. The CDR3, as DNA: TGTGCCAGCAGTGAACAGGGGAGGGTGAACACTGAAGCTTTCTTT.

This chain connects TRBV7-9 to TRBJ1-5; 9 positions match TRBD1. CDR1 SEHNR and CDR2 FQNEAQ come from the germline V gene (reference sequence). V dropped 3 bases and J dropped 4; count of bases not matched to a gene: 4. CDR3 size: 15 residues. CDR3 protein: CASSFGTGSNQPQHF. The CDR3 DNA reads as TGTGCCAGCAGCTTCGGGACAGGGTCTAATCAGCCCCAGCATTTT. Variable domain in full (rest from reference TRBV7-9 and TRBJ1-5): DTGVSQNPRHKITKRGQNVTFRCDPISEHNRLYWYRQTLGQGPEFLTYFQNEAQLEKSRLLSDRFSAERPKGSFSTLEIQRTEQGDSAMYLCASSFGTGSNQPQHFGDGTRLSIL.

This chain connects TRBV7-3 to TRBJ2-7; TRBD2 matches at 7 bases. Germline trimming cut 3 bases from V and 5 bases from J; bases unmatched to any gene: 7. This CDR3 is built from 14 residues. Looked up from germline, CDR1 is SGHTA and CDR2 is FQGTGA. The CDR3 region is CASSFEKTSHEQYF. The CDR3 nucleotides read TGTGCCAGCAGCTTCGAAAAGACTAGCCACGAGCAGTACTTC.

The CDR3 reads CASSPLEGRNGYTF. The DNA for the CDR3 is TGTGCCAGCTCACCATTGGAGGGTCGGAATGGCTACACCTTC. This sequence joins TRBV18 and TRBJ1-2; D remains unclear. CDR3 length equals 14 residues. With 2 bases removed from V and 6 bases from J, the gap between germline ends came to 13 bases. Per the germline V gene, CDR1 is KGHSH and CDR2 is LQKENI.